The clone carrying this T cell receptor (beta chain) was detected a few times. This sample is part of a study of PD-L1 blockade in urothelial cancer. Synthetically made TCR analog templates were put into each PCR as spikes. This table comes from immunoSEQ multiplex PCR, and its TCRdb copy is limited to in-frame clones, with some not included. The table includes tens of thousands of clones, 85% to 95% detected once. The CDR3 spans 17 residues. With V trimmed by 0 bases and J by 1 base, 6 bases remained unmatched. Germline V gene sequence: CDR1 ENHRY, CDR2 SYGVKD. This specimen consisted of PBMCs, obtained around atezolizumab (anti-PD-L1) treatment. V and J are TRBV10-3 and TRBJ2-3; 8 bases are shared with TRBD2. The source of this sequence is a man aged 55 to 69 with urothelial cancer. The DNA of the CDR3 is TGTGCCATCAGTGAGTCCCCGACTAGCGCCGGCACAGATACGCAGTATTTT. This translates into CAISESPTSAGTDTQYF.